The 4 T cell receptor beta chains reported below all come from one sample, sequenced in a study of cytotoxic CD8 clonotypes in ibrutinib-treated CLL. Produced via immunoSEQ multiplex PCR; TCRdb's table is partial and in-frame only. The sample contains 35,000 to 50,000 clones, roughly three quarters of which appear only once. The sample consisted of PBMCs, taken at disease progression, from a patient treated with ibrutinib. The receptors derive from a human donor with chronic lymphocytic leukemia.

This clone was seen only a few times. V gene TRBV6-4 combines with J gene TRBJ2-3; 8 nucleotides agree with TRBD2. Germline CDR1 reads MRHNA; CDR2 reads SNTAGT. CDR3 length: 15 amino acids. The V segment lost 0 bases and the J segment 1 base; nucleotides outside the gene matches: 0. Written as DNA, the CDR3 is TGTGCCAGCAGTGACTCTAGCGGGGGCACAGATACGCAGTATTTT. Residues: CASSDSSGGTDTQYF.

J is TRBJ2-7 and V is TRBV29-1, with 7 bases fitting TRBD2. The CDR3 is 14 residues long. Germline loops: CDR1 SQVTM, CDR2 ANQGSEA. After removal of 4 bases from V and 2 bases from J, the junction contained 8 bases not matched to a gene. In DNA form, the CDR3 reads TGCAGCGTTGTATTCGGGAGGCCCCCCTACGAGCAGTACTTC. Translated, it gives CSVVFGRPPYEQYF.

The chain combines TRBV2 with TRBJ1-5, with 7 bases identical to TRBD1. The junction had 5 bases not matched to a gene; V was cut back by 6 bases and J by 3 bases. This CDR3 is 14 amino acids long. Germline V gives CDR1 SNHLY, CDR2 FYNNEI. Here the CDR3 reads CASRGDSINQPQHF. In DNA form, the CDR3 reads TGTGCCAGCAGGGGGGACAGTATCAATCAGCCCCAGCATTTT.

The chain recombines TRBV13 with TRBJ2-7; the D is unclear. Trimming removed 3 bases at V and 6 bases at J, with 21 bases between. The CDR3 loop spans 16 amino acids. CDR1 and CDR2 (germline): PRHDT, FYEKMQ (reference sequence). The DNA for the CDR3 is TGTGCCAGCAGCTTGTGGACGTGGGTTTCTACGGGCGAGCAGTACTTC. Amino acids: CASSLWTWVSTGEQYF.